Each of the 14 T cell receptor beta chains below was sequenced from the same sample in a study of blood T cells in healthy people across ages. Primers used in a second PCR of roughly 7 to 11 cycles were a sample-barcoded 5' primer and a J-beta primer mix. TCRdb reprocessed the 5' RACE reads via MiXCR and lists one record per CDR3 protein. The sample holds approximately 1,000,000 distinct CDR3 sequences; roughly 45% are singletons and the top ten take around 18%. The sequenced sample was blood. Every receptor here comes from an older woman in good health.

The V call is TRBV3-1, the J call TRBJ2-1; 9 nucleotides match TRBD2. Germline CDR1 LGHDT, CDR2 YNNKEL (reference sequence). This CDR3 has 15 amino acids. J was trimmed by 7 bases and V by 1 base; bases with no gene match: 5. CDR3 nucleotides: TGTGCCAGCAGCCAAGCCCTAGCGGGACTTAATGAGCAGTTCTTC. As protein: CASSQALAGLNEQFF.

The chain carries TRBV3-1 and TRBJ2-1; the match to TRBD2 covers 14 bases. This CDR3 contains 16 residues. The junction had 8 bases not matched to a gene; V was cut back by 5 bases and J by 8 bases. Germline-derived CDR1 and CDR2 are LGHDT and YNNKEL (reference sequence). The CDR3 protein is CASSARTSGRSDEQFF. The DNA for the CDR3 is TGTGCCAGCAGCGCCCGGACTAGCGGGAGGTCTGATGAGCAGTTCTTC.

This clonotype was observed a few times. This sequence joins TRBV2 and TRBJ2-3; 10 bases are a match to TRBD2. Trimming removed 8 bases from V and 5 bases from J; junction bases left unmatched: 7. Germline CDR1 is SNHLY and CDR2 is FYNNEI. The CDR3 spans 14 residues. The CDR3 is CASEREGAQDTQYF. In DNA, the CDR3 is TGTGCCAGCGAGCGGGAGGGGGCACAAGATACGCAGTATTTT.

The genes are TRBV2 and TRBJ2-6, with D possibly being TRBD2 (6 bases). This CDR3 has 15 amino acids. Germline V CDR1 and CDR2: SNHLY, FYNNEI. The V and J ends lost 7 bases and 10 bases respectively, with 20 bases between them. In nucleotides, the CDR3 is TGTGCCAGCATAGGGTGGGGGGACCGTGAGAACGTCCTGACTTTC. Encoded protein: CASIGWGDRENVLTF.

The chain carries TRBV28 and TRBJ2-1; 13 bases fit TRBD2. CDR1 MDHEN and CDR2 SYDVKM come from the germline V gene. The ends lost 4 bases at V and 6 bases at J; junction bases unmatched: 3. This CDR3 contains 15 residues. This CDR3 reads CASSYRTSGSNEQFF. CDR3 in DNA: TGTGCCAGCAGTTATAGGACTAGCGGGAGCAATGAGCAGTTCTTC.

The gene calls are TRBV5-1 and TRBJ1-6, with D tentatively TRBD1 (5 bases). Trimming left V 0 bases short and J 0 bases short, with 7 bases between. The CDR3 has 16 residues. CDR1 is SGHRS and CDR2 is YFSETQ in the germline V gene. CDR3 nucleotides: TGCGCCAGCAGCTTGGAGGGGAGCTCCTATAATTCACCCCTCCACTTT. Protein: CASSLEGSSYNSPLHF.

Only a few counts were recorded for this clonotype. This rearrangement joins TRBV27 to TRBJ2-7; perhaps D is TRBD1 or TRBD2 (6 bases each). V was pared by 5 bases and J by 3 bases, with 17 bases between. Germline V gene sequence: CDR1 MNHEY, CDR2 SMNVEV (reference sequence). This CDR3 has 15 residues. The CDR3 here is CASSPPGAEGYEQYF. Written as DNA, the CDR3 is TGTGCCAGCAGTCCCCCAGGGGCGGAGGGCTACGAGCAGTACTTC.

The rearrangement joins TRBV9 to TRBJ2-5; D gene unclear. Looked up from germline, CDR1 is SGDLS and CDR2 is YYNGEE. CDR3 length: 16 residues. The V end lost 4 bases, the J end lost 11 bases, and 27 bases lay between the germline ends. The CDR3 DNA follows: TGTGCCAGCAGCCCACAAGCCGGACGCTCCTACAATGAGCAGTACTTC. Translation: CASSPQAGRSYNEQYF.

This clonotype came up once. This chain links TRBV2 with TRBJ2-2; a weak D match, TRBD2 (5 bases). The CDR3 covers 15 residues. V shed 4 bases and J shed 3 bases, with 12 bases lying between them. From germline, CDR1 is SNHLY and CDR2 FYNNEI. DNA for the CDR3: TGTGCCAGCAGTGCTAGGACTTCATACACCGGGGAGCTGTTTTTT. Protein sequence: CASSARTSYTGELFF.

This rearrangement joins TRBV27 to TRBJ2-7; tentative D call: TRBD1 (6 bases). Between the trimmed V and J ends, which lost 4 bases and 2 bases, there was a span of 24 bases. CDR1 and CDR2 (germline): MNHEY, SMNVEV (reference sequence). CDR3 length equals 18 residues. The CDR3 nucleotides read TGTGCCAGCAGTTCCTTACAGGGCTCAACTTTAGCGACCTACGAGCAGTACTTC. Encoded protein: CASSSLQGSTLATYEQYF.

The chain joins TRBV7-6 to TRBJ2-7; possibly TRBD1 for D (5 bases). The CDR3 has 14 residues. CDR1 is SGHVS and CDR2 is FNYEAQ in the germline V gene. Trimming took off 5 bases at V and 2 bases at J, with 13 bases between the two ends. The DNA for the CDR3 is TGTGCCAGCAGCCCCATGGTAGGGGCCTACGAGCAGTACTTC. It yields the protein CASSPMVGAYEQYF. Drawing the rest from reference TRBV7-6 and TRBJ2-7, the complete variable domain is GAGVSQSPRYKVTKRGQDVALRCDPISGHVSLYWYRQALGQGPEFLTYFNYEAQQDKSGLPNDRFSAERPEGSISTLTIQRTEQRDSAMYRCASSPMVGAYEQYFGPGTRLTVT.

Only a few counts were recorded for this clonotype. The chain joins TRBV12-3 or TRBV12-4 to TRBJ2-4; 8 bases map to TRBD2. The J call is in doubt because the DNA end fits TRBJ2-5 better. This CDR3 region has 14 residues. The CDR3 DNA reads TGTGCCAGCAGGCTCGGGACTAGCCAAGAGACCCAGTACTTC. It encodes CASRLGTSQETQYF.

This clonotype was counted only a few times. The chain combines TRBV6-5 with TRBJ1-5; no firm D call. Germline V gene lookup returns CDR1 MNHEY and CDR2 SVGAGI. V was pared by 6 bases and J by 5 bases, with 11 bases between. The CDR3 has 13 residues. The CDR3 nucleotides are TGTGCCAGCAGCCTTGTGGCCGATCAGCCCCAGCATTTT. Its protein is CASSLVADQPQHF.

This clonotype was detected only a few times. The V call is TRBV7-9, the J call TRBJ1-1, with D uncertain. This CDR3 is built from 12 residues. Germline CDR1 SEHNR, CDR2 FQNEAQ (reference sequence). Trimming cost V 0 bases and J 10 bases, with 9 bases left between them. The CDR3 DNA sequence: TGTGCCAGCAGCTTAGCGTCGGGTCGAGCTTTCTTT. Translation: CASSLASGRAFF.